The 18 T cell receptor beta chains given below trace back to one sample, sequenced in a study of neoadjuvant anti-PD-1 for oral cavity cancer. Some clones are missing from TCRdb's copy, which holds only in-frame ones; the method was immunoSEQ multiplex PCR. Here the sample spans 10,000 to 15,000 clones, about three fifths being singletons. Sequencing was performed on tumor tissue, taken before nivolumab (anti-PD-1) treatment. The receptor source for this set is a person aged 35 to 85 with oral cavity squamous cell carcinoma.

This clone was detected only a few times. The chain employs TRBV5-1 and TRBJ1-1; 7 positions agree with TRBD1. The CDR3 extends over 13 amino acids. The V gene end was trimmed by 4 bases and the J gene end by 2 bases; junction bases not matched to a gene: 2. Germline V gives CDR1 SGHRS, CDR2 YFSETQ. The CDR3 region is CASSGDSNTEAFF. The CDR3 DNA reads TGCGCCAGCAGCGGGGACAGCAACACTGAAGCTTTCTTT. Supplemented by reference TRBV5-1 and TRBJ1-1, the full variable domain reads KAGVTQTPRYLIKTRGQQVTLSCSPISGHRSVSWYQQTPGQGLQFLFEYFSETQRNKGNFPGRFSGRQFSNSRSEMNVSTLELGDSALYLCASSGDSNTEAFFGQGTRLTVV.

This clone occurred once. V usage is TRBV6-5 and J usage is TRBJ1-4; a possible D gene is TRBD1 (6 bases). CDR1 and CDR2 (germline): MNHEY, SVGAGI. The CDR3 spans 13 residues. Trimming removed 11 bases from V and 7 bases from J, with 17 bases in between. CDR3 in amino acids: CAVRGGPGEKLFF. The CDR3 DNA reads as TGTGCCGTAAGGGGGGGGCCGGGTGAAAAACTGTTTTTT.

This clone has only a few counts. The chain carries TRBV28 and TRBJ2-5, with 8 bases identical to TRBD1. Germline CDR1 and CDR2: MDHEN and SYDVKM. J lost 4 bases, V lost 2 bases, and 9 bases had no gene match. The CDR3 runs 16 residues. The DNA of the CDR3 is TGTGCCAGCAGTTTAATTGGGACAGGCTCAGGAGAGACCCAGTACTTC. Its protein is CASSLIGTGSGETQYF.

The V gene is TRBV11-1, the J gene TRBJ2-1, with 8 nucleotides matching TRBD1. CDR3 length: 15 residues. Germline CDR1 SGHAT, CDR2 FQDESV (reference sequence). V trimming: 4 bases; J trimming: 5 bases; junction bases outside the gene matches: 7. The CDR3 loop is CASSSNRGDHNEQFF. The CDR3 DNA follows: TGTGCCAGCAGCTCTAACAGGGGGGACCACAATGAGCAGTTCTTC.

Here the CDR3 DNA reads TGTGCCAGCAGTGAAAGGGCCACTTCCTACGAGCAGTACTTC. It specifies CASSERATSYEQYF. The chain is built from TRBV6-1 and TRBJ2-7; D ambiguous. Trimming took 2 bases from V and 1 from J, leaving 9 bases between them. This CDR3 has 14 amino acids. From germline, CDR1 is MNHNS and CDR2 SASEGT.

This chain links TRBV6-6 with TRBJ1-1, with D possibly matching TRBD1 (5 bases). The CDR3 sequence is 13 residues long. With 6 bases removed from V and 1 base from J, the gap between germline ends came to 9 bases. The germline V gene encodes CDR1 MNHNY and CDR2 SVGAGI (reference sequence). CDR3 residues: CASRVGGNTEAFF. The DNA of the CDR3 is TGTGCCAGCAGGGTGGGGGGGAACACTGAAGCTTTCTTT.

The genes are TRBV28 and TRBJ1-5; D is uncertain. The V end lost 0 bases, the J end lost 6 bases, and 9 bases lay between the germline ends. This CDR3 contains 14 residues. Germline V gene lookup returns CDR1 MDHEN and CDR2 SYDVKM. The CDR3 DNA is TGTGCCAGCAGTTTATGGCAGGACCGTCAGCCCCAGCATTTT. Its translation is CASSLWQDRQPQHF.

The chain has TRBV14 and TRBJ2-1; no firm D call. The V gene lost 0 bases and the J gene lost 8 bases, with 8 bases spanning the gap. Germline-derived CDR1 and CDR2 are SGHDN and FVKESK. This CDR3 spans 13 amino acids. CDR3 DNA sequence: TGTGCCAGCAGCCAAGATCCCCGTGATGAGCAGTTCTTC. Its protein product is CASSQDPRDEQFF. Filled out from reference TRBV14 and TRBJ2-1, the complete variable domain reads EAGVTQFPSHSVIEKGQTVTLRCDPISGHDNLYWYRRVMGKEIKFLLHFVKESKQDESGMPNNRFLAERTGGTYSTLKVQPAELEDSGVYFCASSQDPRDEQFFGPGTRLTVL.

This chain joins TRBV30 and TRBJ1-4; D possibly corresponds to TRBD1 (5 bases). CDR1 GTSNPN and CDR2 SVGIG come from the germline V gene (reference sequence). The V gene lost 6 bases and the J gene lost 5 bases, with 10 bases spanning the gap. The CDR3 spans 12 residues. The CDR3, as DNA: TGTGCCTGCCGGAGGGGCAATGAAAAACTGTTTTTT. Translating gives CACRRGNEKLFF.

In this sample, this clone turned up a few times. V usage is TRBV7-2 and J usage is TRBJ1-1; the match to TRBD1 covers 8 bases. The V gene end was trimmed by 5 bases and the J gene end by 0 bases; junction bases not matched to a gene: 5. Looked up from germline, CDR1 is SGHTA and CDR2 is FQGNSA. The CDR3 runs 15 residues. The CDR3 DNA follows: TGTGCCAGCAGCACCCGGACAGGGCTGAACACTGAAGCTTTCTTT. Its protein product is CASSTRTGLNTEAFF.

The CDR3 nucleotides read TGTGCCGGCCAGAGCACCGGGGAGCTGTTTTTT. It specifies CAGQSTGELFF. The V and J genes are TRBV7-9 and TRBJ2-2; no clear D gene. Trimming left V 11 bases short and J 4 bases short, with 8 bases between. CDR3 length: 11 amino acids. Germline CDR1 and CDR2: SEHNR and FQNEAQ (reference sequence).

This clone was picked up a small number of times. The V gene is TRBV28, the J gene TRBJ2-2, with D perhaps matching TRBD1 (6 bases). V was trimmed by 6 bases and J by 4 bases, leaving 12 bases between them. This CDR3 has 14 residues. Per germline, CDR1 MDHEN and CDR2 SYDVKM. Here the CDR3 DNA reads TGTGCCAGCAGATATACAGGGTCCACCGGGGAGCTGTTTTTT. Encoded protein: CASRYTGSTGELFF.

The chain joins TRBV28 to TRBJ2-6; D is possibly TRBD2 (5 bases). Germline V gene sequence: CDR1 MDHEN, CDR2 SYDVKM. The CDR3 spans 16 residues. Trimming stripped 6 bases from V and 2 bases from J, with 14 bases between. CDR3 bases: TGTGCCAGCAGGGCCGGGATTGGGGCTGGGGCCAACGTCCTGACTTTC. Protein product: CASRAGIGAGANVLTF.

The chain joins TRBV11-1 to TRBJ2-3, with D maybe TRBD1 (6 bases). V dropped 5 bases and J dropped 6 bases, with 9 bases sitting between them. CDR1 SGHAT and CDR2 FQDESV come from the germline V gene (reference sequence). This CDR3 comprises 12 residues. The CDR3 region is CASSQTGDTQYF. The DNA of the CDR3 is TGTGCCAGCAGCCAGACAGGTGATACGCAGTATTTT.

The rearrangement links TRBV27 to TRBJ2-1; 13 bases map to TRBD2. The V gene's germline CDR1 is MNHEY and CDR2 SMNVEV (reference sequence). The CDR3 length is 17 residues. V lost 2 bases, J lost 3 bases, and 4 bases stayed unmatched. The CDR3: CASSLTSGRAVYNEQFF. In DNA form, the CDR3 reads TGTGCCAGCAGTTTAACTAGCGGGAGGGCCGTCTACAATGAGCAGTTCTTC.

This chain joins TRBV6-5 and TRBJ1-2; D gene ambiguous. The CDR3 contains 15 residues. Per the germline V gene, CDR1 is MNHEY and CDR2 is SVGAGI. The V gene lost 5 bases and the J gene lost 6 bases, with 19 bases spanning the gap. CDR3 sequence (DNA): TGTGCCAGCAGTGCCGAGGGAGTTAGCGGGGATGGCTACACCTTC. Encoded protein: CASSAEGVSGDGYTF.

CDR3 DNA: TGTGCCAGCAGTTCCGGGACCACCTACGAGCAGTACTTC. Amino acids: CASSSGTTYEQYF. The chain joins TRBV28 to TRBJ2-7; D could derive from TRBD1 or TRBD2 (5 bases each). The V end lost 4 bases, the J end lost 2 bases, and 9 bases lay between the germline ends. The CDR3 is 13 residues long. CDR1 and CDR2 from the germline V gene are MDHEN and SYDVKM.

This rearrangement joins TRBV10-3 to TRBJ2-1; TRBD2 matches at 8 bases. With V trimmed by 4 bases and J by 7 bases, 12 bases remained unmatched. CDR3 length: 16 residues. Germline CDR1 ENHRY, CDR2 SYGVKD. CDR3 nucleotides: TGTGCCATCAGTGTAGCGGGATTAGGTTCCGCAAATGAGCAGTTCTTC. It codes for CAISVAGLGSANEQFF.